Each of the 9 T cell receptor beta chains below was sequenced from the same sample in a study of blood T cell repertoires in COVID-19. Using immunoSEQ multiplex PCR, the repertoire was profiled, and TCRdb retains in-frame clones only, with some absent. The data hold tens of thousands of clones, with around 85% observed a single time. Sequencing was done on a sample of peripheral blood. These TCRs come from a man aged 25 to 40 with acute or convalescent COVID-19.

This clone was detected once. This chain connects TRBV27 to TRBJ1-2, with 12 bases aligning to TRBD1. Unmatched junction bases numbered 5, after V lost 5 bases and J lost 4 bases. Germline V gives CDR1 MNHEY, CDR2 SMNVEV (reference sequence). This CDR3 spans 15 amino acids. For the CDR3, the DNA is TGTGCCAGCAGTCAAGGGACAGGGGGCCCCTATGGCTACACCTTC. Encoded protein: CASSQGTGGPYGYTF.

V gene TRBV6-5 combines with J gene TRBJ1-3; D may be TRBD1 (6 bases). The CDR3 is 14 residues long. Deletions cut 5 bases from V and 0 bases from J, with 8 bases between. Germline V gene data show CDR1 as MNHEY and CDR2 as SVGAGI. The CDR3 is CASSRGNSGNTIYF. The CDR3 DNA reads TGTGCCAGCAGTAGGGGGAACTCTGGAAACACCATATATTTT.

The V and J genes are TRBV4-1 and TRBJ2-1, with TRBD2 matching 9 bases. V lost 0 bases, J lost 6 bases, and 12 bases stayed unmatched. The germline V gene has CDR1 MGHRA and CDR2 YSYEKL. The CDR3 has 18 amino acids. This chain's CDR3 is CASSQDRGIAGVRNEQFF. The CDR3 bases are TGCGCCAGCAGCCAAGACAGGGGTATAGCGGGAGTTCGCAATGAGCAGTTCTTC.

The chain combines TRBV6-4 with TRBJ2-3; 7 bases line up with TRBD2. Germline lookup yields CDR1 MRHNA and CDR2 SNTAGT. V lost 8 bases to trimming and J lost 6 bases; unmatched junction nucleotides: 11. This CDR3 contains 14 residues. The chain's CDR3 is CASSERGESDTQYF. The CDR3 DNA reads TGTGCCAGCTCCGAGCGGGGAGAGTCTGATACGCAGTATTTT.

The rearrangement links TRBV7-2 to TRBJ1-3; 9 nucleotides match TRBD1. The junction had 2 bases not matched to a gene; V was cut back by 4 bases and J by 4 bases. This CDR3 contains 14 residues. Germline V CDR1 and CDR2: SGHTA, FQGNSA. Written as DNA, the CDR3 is TGTGCCAGCAGCTCGGGACAGGGAGGAAACACCATATATTTT. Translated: CASSSGQGGNTIYF.

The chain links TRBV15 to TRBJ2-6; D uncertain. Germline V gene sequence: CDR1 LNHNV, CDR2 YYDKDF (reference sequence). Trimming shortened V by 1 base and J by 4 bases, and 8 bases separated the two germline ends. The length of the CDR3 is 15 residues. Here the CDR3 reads CATSRARLGANVLTF. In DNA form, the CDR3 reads TGTGCCACCAGCAGAGCCAGGTTAGGGGCCAACGTCCTGACTTTC.

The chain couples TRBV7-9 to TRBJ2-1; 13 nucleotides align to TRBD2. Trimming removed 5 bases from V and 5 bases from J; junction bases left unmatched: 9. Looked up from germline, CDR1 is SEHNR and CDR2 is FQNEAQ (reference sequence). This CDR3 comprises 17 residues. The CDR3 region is CASSVQTGTSGDNEQFF. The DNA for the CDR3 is TGTGCCAGCAGCGTCCAAACCGGGACTAGCGGGGACAATGAGCAGTTCTTC.

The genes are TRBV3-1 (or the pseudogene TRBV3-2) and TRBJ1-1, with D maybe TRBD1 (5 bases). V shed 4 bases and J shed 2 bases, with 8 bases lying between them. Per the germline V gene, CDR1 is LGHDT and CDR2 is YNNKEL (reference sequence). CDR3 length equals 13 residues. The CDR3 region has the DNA TGTGCCAGCAGCCGACAGTTAAACACTGAAGCTTTCTTT. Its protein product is CASSRQLNTEAFF.

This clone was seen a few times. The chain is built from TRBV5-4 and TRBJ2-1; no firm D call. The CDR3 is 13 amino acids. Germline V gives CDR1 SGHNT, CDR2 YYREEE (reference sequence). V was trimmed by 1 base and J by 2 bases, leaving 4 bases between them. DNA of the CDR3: TGTGCCAGCAGCTTGCGGGCCTACAATGAGCAGTTCTTC. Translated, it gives CASSLRAYNEQFF.